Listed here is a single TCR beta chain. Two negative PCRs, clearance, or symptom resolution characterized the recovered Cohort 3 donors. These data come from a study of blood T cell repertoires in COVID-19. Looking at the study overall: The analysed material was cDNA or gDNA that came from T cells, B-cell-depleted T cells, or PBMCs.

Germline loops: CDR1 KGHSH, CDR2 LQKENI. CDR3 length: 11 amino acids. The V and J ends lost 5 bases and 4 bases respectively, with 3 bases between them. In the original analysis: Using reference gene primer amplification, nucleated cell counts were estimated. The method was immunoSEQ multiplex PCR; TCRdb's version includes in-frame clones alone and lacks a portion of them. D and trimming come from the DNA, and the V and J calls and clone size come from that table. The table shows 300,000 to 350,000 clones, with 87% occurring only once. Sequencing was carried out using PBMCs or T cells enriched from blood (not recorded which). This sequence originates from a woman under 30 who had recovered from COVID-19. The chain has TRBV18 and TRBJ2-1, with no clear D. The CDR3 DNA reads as TGTGCCAGCTCAGCGTACAATGAGCAGTTCTTC. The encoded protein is CASSAYNEQFF.